This TCR beta chain stems from a study of cytomegalovirus exposure and HLA in healthy donors (dated by TCRdb to about 2017). For the wider study: An earlier analysis of 550 to 700 of the donors reported 250 to 300 Gb of sequence data and 100 million to 140 million unique TCR beta sequences from about 200 million T cells. Among the roughly 390 genotyped donors, approximately 82% belonged to the genetic ancestry cluster associated with self-reported Caucasian donors. A later genetic analysis took genome-wide SNP genotypes for about 55% of the roughly 670 donors and used that subset as a discovery cohort. Rather than drawing on any new phenotypic data, the later analysis identified candidate immune exposures from TCR beta sequences and the way those sequences occurred across donors. To study patterns of TCR occurrence, a later analysis re-analyzed previously published TCR beta repertoires from around 700 donors and added high-resolution HLA genotyping. The study profiled the T cell repertoires of fewer than 850 subjects by immunosequencing and related them to cytomegalovirus serostatus. To predict cytomegalovirus infection status, the study combined high-throughput TCR immunosequencing, statistical association of individual TCRs with disease status, and machine learning. All discovery cohort repertoires had been generated on a single sequencing platform. An early release that covered around 590 HLA-typed donors contained approximately 300 gigabases of sequencing data and roughly 84 million unique TCR sequences. Typing coverage differed by locus: A, B, C, DRB1 and DQB1 were typed in about 620-640 donors, DQA1 in roughly 500, DPA1 in nearly 610, and DPB1 in roughly 450. In an earlier analysis of 587 of the donors, high-throughput TCR beta sequencing was used to judge whether each TCR beta V gene segment behaved as functional or pseudogenic. The study aimed to test whether signatures of past pathogen exposure could be identified by cataloging public T cell receptors. Class I and class II HLA loci were covered by the typing at four-digit resolution. Besides the first cohort of roughly 640 subjects, a separate validation cohort made up of over 100 different subjects was used. About five DR-DQ haplotypes were handled as single units for association and clustering because linkage in the cohort was strong. Among 398 genotyped donors of the cohort, an average of around 240,000 unique TCR beta nucleotide sequences were sequenced per donor, roughly 18% of them non-productive. Donor age, sex, ethnicity and CMV serostatus were compiled together with the repertoire data. Results the study describes overall, beyond this receptor: Over 15 rarely observed V segments, including chromosome 9 orphons, were excluded from the earlier analysis of just under 600 of the donors because counts were too low. The authors suggested that the approach could potentially be extended to other disease states and immunological phenotypes. In a later genetic analysis, fewer N-insertions in productive TCRs were reported among donors in an Asian-associated ancestry cluster than the 666-donor mean. Correlated functional status among segregating V segments might reflect linkage disequilibrium, but an unknown experimental factor could not be ruled out. A later genetic analysis associated a missense DCLRE1C variant with V-gene and J-gene trimming of TCR beta chains, and an independent cohort replicated the association. A further reported finding was that TCR beta sequences accurately predicted the HLA-A and HLA-B alleles for most subjects in the first cohort. In a later analysis, HLA-associated TCR beta chains were found to be more clonally expanded and to have lower generation probabilities than equally common non-associated chains. A cluster of highly shared sequence variants was judged likely to be a technical artifact of the sequencing pipeline. In an earlier analysis of roughly 500 of the donors, most TCR beta V segments appeared in productive rearrangements about 87% or about 30% of the time, broadly matching IMGT annotations. A few of the identified cytomegalovirus-associated TCR beta chains were confirmed in vitro to be specific for cytomegalovirus antigens. In a later analysis, TCR association rates were found to vary across HLA loci, with the most associated TCRs seen for DRB1 alleles and the fewest for HLA-C alleles. Immune exposure information for the cohort was limited to CMV serostatus. Several of the top co-occurrence clusters appeared to be linked to parvovirus B19, influenza, CMV and Epstein-Barr virus, according to a later analysis. In a later analysis, most CMV-associated TCR beta chains were found to appear HLA-restricted, with HLA associations seemingly driven largely by CMV exposure. The presence/absence analyses assumed that sequencing depth was roughly uniform across donors, and that assumption may not be true. This cohort had only TCR beta chains sequenced, and the lack of alpha or paired-chain data limited which features could be detected. The study gave a list of under 200 TCR beta chains associated with cytomegalovirus. Specific HLA alleles were associated with 15,000 to 20,000 TCR beta sequences at a false discovery rate of 0.05 in a later analysis. Across donors, most TCR sequences were observed very rarely, whereas some public TCRs were present in many individuals. In both the original and validation cohorts, the classifier was reported to diagnose cytomegalovirus status with high specificity and sensitivity. When HLA alleles, especially DR and DQ, strongly co-occurred, TCR associations were difficult to assign to individual alleles. Because HLA typing was unavailable for some donors at each locus, only the typed subset was used in association tests.

The cohort was made up of approximately 700 healthy bone marrow donors. All cohort members were sampled while nominally healthy, although unrecorded immune exposures were likely present. The donor was CMV seropositive and belonged to the group of about 290 seropositive cohort members. Every donor gave a peripheral blood sample, and the peripheral blood mononuclear cells from that sample were used for TCR beta sequencing. Genomic DNA extraction from the blood cell samples was performed with the Qiagen DNeasy Blood Extraction Kit. Library preparation employed the immunoSEQ multiplex PCR assay. For the multiplex PCR, a mixture combining 60 forward primers for TCR Vbeta segments and 13 reverse primers for TCR Jbeta segments was used. The CDR3 region of rearranged TCR beta genes was amplified from genomic DNA by a multiplex PCR assay. The Illumina HiSeq System was used to sequence the amplified TCR beta libraries as 87-base-pair reads. Processing in the source paper ran as follows. Across the 670 or so repertoires, a later analysis counted 75 million to 90 million unique TCR beta chains, 9.5 million to 13 million of which were shared by at least two donors. A nearest-neighbor algorithm error-corrected the raw reads and collapsed the reads into unique sequences, merging closely related sequences to remove PCR and sequencing errors. CDR3 sequences were aligned to IMGT reference sequences to assign V, D and J gene segments. Each retained sequence needed at least a six-nucleotide match to both a V gene segment and a J gene segment. Rearrangements were called productive when the CDR3 lacked stop codons and stayed in frame with V and J; all others were non-productive. Following IMGT convention, CDR3 was defined as the stretch from the second conserved V-encoded cysteine to the conserved J-encoded phenylalanine. The earlier analysis of more than 450 of the donors excluded sequences that lacked an unambiguous match to a single V gene segment. An earlier analysis of approximately 590 of the donors classified V segments as functional when productive rearrangements were above 56.7% and as segregating when the standard deviation between donors was above 5%. A statistical classification framework was built to diagnose cytomegalovirus status from the catalog of TCR beta chain sequences. V and J gene assignment, in a later analysis, came from comparing TCR nucleotide sequences with IMGT/GENE-DB human TR gene sequences. A later analysis assigned CDR3 sequences and most-parsimonious VDJ recombination scenarios with the TCRdist pipeline. In a later analysis, each TCR beta chain was defined by its CDR3 amino acid sequence together with its V-gene family, and reads without a unique V-gene family were excluded. A later analysis removed 600 or so highly shared, low-generation-probability nucleotide sequences to deal with suspected cross-contamination and a sequencing artifact. In a later analysis, a clonal expansion index was calculated for each public chain from normalized within-repertoire ranks of inferred template counts. A later analysis computed generation probabilities with a VDJ recombination model fitted to out-of-frame rearrangements, and checked the results against IGoR. A later analysis scored TCR-TCR, TCR-HLA and TCR-CMV co-occurrence with hypergeometric tests, applying a repertoire-size bias correction to TCR pairs. False discovery rates were estimated in a later analysis by permuting HLA or CMV assignments 20 times. In a later analysis, co-occurring TCRs were grouped using DBSCAN, and TCRdist sequence similarity was added for clustering within HLA-allele-positive subsets. For co-occurrence clustering, repertoires with fewer than 30,000 or more than 120,000 public chains were excluded, along with about five repertoires with anomalous nucleotide sharing. As stored in TCRdb, this immuneACCESS dataset retains in-frame rearrangements with V and J assigned. A fraction of the clones does not appear; measured against another copy, unresolved V genes explain less than half of the discrepancy, and the remainder lacks a known reason. V and J calls plus clone size are reproduced from that table; the DNA served to infer D and trimming. This sample lists around 120,000 clones; around two thirds were detected once. 3.8% of the sample belongs to the ten largest clones.

About this clone: Its antigen remains unidentified. The record has no base qualities; no much larger clone is one base away.

The sequenced material came from PBMCs. The sequence was collected from a man aged 30 to 39 in good health and CMV-seropositive.

The DNA sequence is as follows: TGTGCCAGCAGCGATGAGGGGCGGGAATACAATGAGCAGTTCTTC. Its protein is CASSDEGREYNEQFF. The chain is encoded by TRBV9 joined to TRBJ2-1, and perhaps TRBD2 as D gene, on 6 matching bases. Counted from cysteine to phenylalanine, this CDR3 has 15 amino acids. The retained sequence is limited to the CDR3, 45 bases, with the frame set at the first base. CDR1 and CDR2, looked up from the germline V gene, are SGDLS and YYNGEE. Relative to germline, V is 3 bases shorter and J is 4 bases shorter, with 14 bases between their ends.